This T cell receptor (beta chain) derives from a study of T-cell reconstitution after alpha-beta-depleted transplantation in children. CDR3 length equals 13 residues. In germline, CDR1 is SGHVS, CDR2 FQNEAQ. V lost 7 bases and J lost 4, with 11 bases in between. This clonotype has at least ten counts. Construction of the TCRbeta library involved unique molecular identifiers. TCRdb recomputed calls from the PCR reads with MiXCR, one row per CDR3 protein. Seen here are about 400,000 distinct CDR3 sequences, roughly 20% observed once, and the top ten hold less than 4.5%. This receptor was obtained from a human donor who donated a stem cell graft to a child with acute myeloid leukemia. Material: PBMCs from the stem cell graft donor, obtained from the stem cell graft. This chain connects TRBV7-8 to TRBJ1-3; no firm D call. CDR3 nucleotide sequence: TGTGCCAGCATGTGGGGAGTGGGAAACACCATATATTTT. Its protein is CASMWGVGNTIYF.